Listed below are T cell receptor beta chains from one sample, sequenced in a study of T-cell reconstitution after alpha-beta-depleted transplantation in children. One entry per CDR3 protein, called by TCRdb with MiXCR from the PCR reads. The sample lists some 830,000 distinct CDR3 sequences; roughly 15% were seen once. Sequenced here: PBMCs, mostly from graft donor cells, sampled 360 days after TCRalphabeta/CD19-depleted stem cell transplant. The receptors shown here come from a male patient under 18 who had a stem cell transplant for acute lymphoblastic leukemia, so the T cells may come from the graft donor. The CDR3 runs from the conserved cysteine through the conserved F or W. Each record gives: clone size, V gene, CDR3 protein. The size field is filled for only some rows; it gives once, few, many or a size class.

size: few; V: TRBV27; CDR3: CASSLSTLSRAREYF
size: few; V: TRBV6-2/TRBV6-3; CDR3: CASSYVEETQYF
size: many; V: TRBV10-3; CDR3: CAISDAGPTYNEQFF
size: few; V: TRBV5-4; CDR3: CASRRPQTGPKTNYGYTF
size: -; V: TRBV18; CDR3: CASSPSISGRGVTDTQYF
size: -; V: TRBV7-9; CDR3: CASSIANTGELFF
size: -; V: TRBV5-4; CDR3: CASGSGPICEQYF
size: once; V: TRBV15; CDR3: CATSSGLGTSGVDEQYF
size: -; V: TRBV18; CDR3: CASSREGTGNTGELFF
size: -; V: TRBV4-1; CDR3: CASSQDPLARTSGGSYEQYF
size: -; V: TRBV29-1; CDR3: CSVEGTSGARWYGGEQFF
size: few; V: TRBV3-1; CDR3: CASSQGTLGELFF
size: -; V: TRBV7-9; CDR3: CASSLYLRDWRSYEQYF
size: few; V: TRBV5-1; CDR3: CASSLFAGVQNEQFF
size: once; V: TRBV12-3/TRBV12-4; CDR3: CASSRDTGASPGHF
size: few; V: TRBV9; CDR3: CASSPRQTTNEKLFF
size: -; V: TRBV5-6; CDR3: CASKGPLKDTEAFF
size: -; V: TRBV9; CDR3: CASSVRGVTNEKLFF
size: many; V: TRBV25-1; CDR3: CASSGQTGGTGELFF
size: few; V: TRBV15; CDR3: CATRGYGHEQYF
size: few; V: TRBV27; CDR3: CASSLSPGPGGYTF
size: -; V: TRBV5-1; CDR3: CASSQQGTGRSSYNSPLHF
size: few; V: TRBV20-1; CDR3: CSARDQSSLDEQFF
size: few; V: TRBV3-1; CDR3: CASSQEMGYHEQYF
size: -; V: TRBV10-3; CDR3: CAIGGGGTWSYEQYF
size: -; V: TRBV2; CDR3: CASSEGLAQTYEQYF
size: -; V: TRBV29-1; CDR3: CSVEDLLGEAYNEQFF
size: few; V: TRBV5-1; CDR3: CASRKISSSYEQYF
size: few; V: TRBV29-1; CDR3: CSVETWGRAPGELFF
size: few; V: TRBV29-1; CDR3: CSVCPRDCPYEQYF
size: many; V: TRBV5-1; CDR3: CASSLTSGSWGETQYF
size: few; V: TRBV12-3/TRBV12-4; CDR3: CASSSNVLAGGADTQYF
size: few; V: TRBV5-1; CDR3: CASRPGHGSTNEKLFF
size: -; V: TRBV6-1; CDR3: CASSPERGVYNEQFF
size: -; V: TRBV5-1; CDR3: CASSLQGSRVLYNEQFF
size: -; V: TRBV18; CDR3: CASSPLGQATGELFF
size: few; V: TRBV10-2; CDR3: CASSEWGNTDTQYF
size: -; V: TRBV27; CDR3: CASSCSGHF
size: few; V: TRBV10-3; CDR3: CAISESRTSGIGGVYEQYF
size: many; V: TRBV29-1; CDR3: CSVGQSEQYF
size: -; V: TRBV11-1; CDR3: CASSLAASLMGYGYTF
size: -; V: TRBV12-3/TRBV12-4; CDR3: CASSQGQGGRYEQYF
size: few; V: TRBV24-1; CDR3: CATKGGGPSSGNTIYF
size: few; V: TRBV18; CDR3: CASSPPPAWAYNEQFF
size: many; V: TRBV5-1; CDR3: CASSLAGQNYGYTF
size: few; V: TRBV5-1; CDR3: CASSLAAGINTGELFF
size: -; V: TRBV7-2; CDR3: CASSESSTDTQYF
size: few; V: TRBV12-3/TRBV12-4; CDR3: CASSPRAGRGTDTQYF
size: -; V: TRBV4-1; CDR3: CASSRELGNEQFF
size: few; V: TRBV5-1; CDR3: CASSPGVGTEADTQYF